The clone carrying this TCR beta chain was detected many times. Its antigen is unknown. The CDR3 runs to 13 residues. Trimming cost V 3 bases and J 3 bases, with 8 bases left between them. The data originate from a study of identical twins. TCRdb redid the calling of the 5' RACE reads with MiXCR, one entry per CDR3 protein. Of a few hundred thousand distinct CDR3 sequences listed, 15% are singletons. Study conclusions and caveats: Out-of-frame TCR alpha sharing observed in monozygotic twins exceeded model estimates.

These same data were also listed under a study on yellow fever vaccine responses in identical twins.

The chain is built from TRBV12-3 or TRBV12-4 and TRBJ2-5; no clear D. Sequenced sample: CD4+ T cells sorted from blood. The sequence was collected from a woman aged 18 to 35 in good health. The CDR3, as DNA: TGTGCCAGCAGTTTCGGCCGCGAAGAGACCCAGTACTTC. It encodes CASSFGREETQYF.